The TCR beta chain under discussion was sequenced for a study of blood T cell repertoires in COVID-19. In the source study's methods: From reference gene primer amplification, estimates of nucleated cell counts were derived. TCRdb's table, derived via immunoSEQ multiplex PCR, lists solely in-frame clones and lacks some. The V and J calls and clone size are taken from that table; D and trimming were inferred from the DNA. The sample carries about 360,000 clones, around nine tenths recorded once. V shed 4 bases and J 1 base; nucleotides not matched to a gene: 7. The CDR3 length is 16 residues. The germline V gene encodes CDR1 SGHVS and CDR2 FNYEAQ.

The sequencing sample was made of peripheral blood. This TCR was sampled from a woman in her sixties or seventies with COVID-19, enrolled during active disease. The genes are TRBV7-6 and TRBJ1-1, with 9 bases that match TRBD1. DNA for the CDR3: TGTGCCAGCAGCTCGAACCCGGGACAGGGGAACACTGAAGCTTTCTTT. Translation: CASSSNPGQGNTEAFF.